This record concerns one TCR beta chain sequence. A few counts support this clone. Its antigen is currently not known. Within one base of it there is no much larger clone, and no base qualities were kept. The collaborating institutions used their own protocols to collect whole blood in K2EDTA tubes. For TCRbeta analysis, collaborators shipped samples in one of three forms: frozen whole blood, isolated PBMCs, or DNA extracted from either of those sample types. The data originate from a study of blood T cell repertoires in COVID-19 (dated by TCRdb to 2018 to 2020). Turning to the overall study: Samples covering the acute and convalescent phases of COVID-19 were provided by collaborators in the United States, Italy and Spain. The repertoires were made available in a free public database intended to serve as a resource for research on the immune response to SARS-CoV-2. Deeply sampled blood TCRbeta repertoires from subjects exposed to, actively infected with, or recovered from COVID-19 were included in the dataset. Samples came from the ongoing ImmuneRACE study (first 160 participants) plus 1,254 subjects from 6 global collaborators. Where available, HLA class I and class II types were obtained from metadata supplied by the sample provider rather than from assay-based typing. The material from the prospective study consisted of cDNA or gDNA derived from T cells, B-cell-depleted T cells, or PBMCs. Nearly every sample came with metadata listing a de-identified subject ID, COVID-19 status, age in years and sex. The full study reports these points: The quantity of clinical and demographic metadata differed by source and by participant and was supplied without curation.

Reading from cysteine to phenylalanine, the CDR3 counts 15 amino acids. Only the CDR3 part of the read is kept: 45 bases, read in frame from the first base. Clipping removes 4 bases from V and 6 bases from J, with 7 as the unmatched junction base count. From a lookup of the germline V gene, CDR1 and CDR2 are SGDLS and YYNGEE. TCRbeta CDR3 regions were amplified from genomic DNA by means of the immunoSEQ Assay, a bias-controlled multiplex PCR. Turning to the authors' computational methods: The number of nucleated cells in each sample was estimated from the amplification of reference gene primers within the assay. To quantify the absolute abundance of each unique TCRbeta CDR3 rearrangement, sequence reads were collapsed and filtered. For each sample, productive Simpson clonality was calculated as the square root of Simpson's diversity index across productive rearrangements. TCRdb stores this immuneACCESS table with in-frame sequences only. Part of the clones is absent; in the studies checked, under half of the shortfall reflects unresolved V genes, and no reason is known for the rest. That table supplies the V and J calls and clone size; D and trimming were determined from the DNA. Recorded for this sample are 20,000 to 25,000 clones; around 80% of them occurred a single time. The ten largest clones add up to 9.5% to 15% of the sample.

This receptor was taken from a man in his fifties or sixties with active COVID-19. The chain is encoded by TRBV9 joined to TRBJ2-1; 10 central bases correspond to TRBD2. Sequencing was performed on peripheral blood. The nucleotides read TGTGCCAGCAGCCCGACTAGCGGGTTAACCAATGAGCAGTTCTTC. This encodes CASSPTSGLTNEQFF.